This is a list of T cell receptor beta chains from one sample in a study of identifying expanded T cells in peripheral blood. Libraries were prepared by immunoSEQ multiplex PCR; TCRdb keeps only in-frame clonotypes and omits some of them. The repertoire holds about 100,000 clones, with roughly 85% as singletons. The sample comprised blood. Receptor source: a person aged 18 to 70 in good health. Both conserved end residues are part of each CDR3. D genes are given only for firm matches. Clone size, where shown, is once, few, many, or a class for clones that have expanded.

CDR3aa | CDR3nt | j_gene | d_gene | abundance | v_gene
CASSSRTLDTQYF | TGTGCCAGCAGTTCCCGGACACTAGATACGCAGTATTTT | TRBJ2-3 | - | - | TRBV13
CASSSRTGGPYNEQFF | TGTGCCAGCAGCTCTCGGACAGGGGGACCCTACAATGAGCAGTTCTTC | TRBJ2-1 | TRBD1 | - | TRBV7-9
CASSLLAGGTSNEQFF | TGTGCCAGCAGCCTACTAGCGGGGGGGACCTCCAATGAGCAGTTCTTC | TRBJ2-1 | TRBD2 | - | TRBV7-8
CASSEVVLTGPAYGYTF | TGTGCCAGCAGTGAAGTTGTGTTGACAGGACCGGCATATGGCTACACCTTC | TRBJ1-2 | - | - | TRBV2
CASKKDGQEAFF | TGTGCCAGCAAAAAGGATGGACAGGAGGCTTTCTTT | TRBJ1-1 | TRBD1 | few | TRBV2
CASSPEVDYEQYF | TGCGCCAGCAGCCCAGAGGTGGATTACGAGCAGTACTTC | TRBJ2-7 | - | few | TRBV4-1
CASSRGTSGGAPDTQYF | TGTGCCAGCAGCCGCGGGACTAGCGGGGGGGCACCAGATACGCAGTATTTT | TRBJ2-3 | TRBD2 | - | TRBV7-2
CASRVQGGETQYF | TGTGCCAGTAGAGTACAGGGGGGGGAGACCCAGTACTTC | TRBJ2-5 | - | - | TRBV19
CASSPEAGTPYEQYF | TGTGCCAGCAGCCCCGAGGCCGGGACACCTTACGAGCAGTACTTC | TRBJ2-7 | - | - | TRBV5-4
CAWSKNSNQPQHF | TGTGCCTGGAGTAAGAATAGCAATCAGCCCCAGCATTTT | TRBJ1-5 | - | once | TRBV30
CATSTLQLMEQYF | TGTGCCACCAGCACCCTGCAACTTATGGAGCAGTACTTC | TRBJ2-7 | - | - | TRBV15
CASSVVGRGRDEQFF | TGTGCCAGCAGCGTAGTTGGGAGGGGACGCGATGAGCAGTTCTTC | TRBJ2-1 | TRBD2 | - | TRBV9
CASSTEVAGYTF | TGTGCCAGCAGTACCGAAGTAGCTGGCTACACCTTC | TRBJ1-2 | - | few | TRBV2
CASSETSDSYEQYF | TGTGCCAGCAGTGAAACTAGCGACTCCTACGAGCAGTACTTC | TRBJ2-7 | TRBD2 | - | TRBV6-4
CASSFVGGDTQYF | TGTGCCAGCAGTTTCGTGGGGGGCGATACGCAGTATTTT | TRBJ2-3 | - | - | TRBV27
CASSLTHTANYGYTF | TGTGCCAGCAGCTTAACCCACACTGCTAACTATGGCTACACCTTC | TRBJ1-2 | - | - | TRBV7-8
CASFEGETQYF | TGTGCCAGCTTTGAAGGAGAGACCCAGTACTTC | TRBJ2-5 | - | - | TRBV2
CASSFPRTGHSGYTF | TGTGCCAGCAGCTTTCCCCGGACAGGGCACAGCGGCTACACCTTC | TRBJ1-2 | TRBD1 | - | TRBV7-9
CASSLVRGVGETQYF | TGCGCCAGCAGCTTGGTACGGGGAGTGGGAGAGACCCAGTACTTC | TRBJ2-5 | - | once | TRBV5-1
CASSLGTKTVTYEQYF | TGTGCCAGCAGTCTAGGGACGAAGACCGTTACCTACGAGCAGTACTTC | TRBJ2-7 | - | - | TRBV13
CASSFLLRTDTQYF | TGTGCCAGCAGTTTCCTCCTCCGCACAGATACGCAGTATTTT | TRBJ2-3 | - | - | TRBV28
CASSFGGSSYNSPLHF | TGTGCCAGCAGCTTCGGGGGGAGCTCCTATAATTCACCCCTCCACTTT | TRBJ1-6 | - | - | TRBV11-2
CASSLRGYSPLHF | TGTGCCAGCAGCTTGAGGGGGTATTCACCCCTCCACTTT | TRBJ1-6 | - | - | TRBV5-6
CAWSRREANYGYTF | TGTGCCTGGAGTCGTCGGGAAGCTAACTATGGCTACACCTTC | TRBJ1-2 | - | - | TRBV30
CASSLSDGSYEQYF | TGTGCCAGCAGCTTATCGGACGGCTCCTACGAGCAGTACTTC | TRBJ2-7 | - | - | TRBV11-2
CASSPSFRETLAKNIQYF | TGTGCCAGCAGTCCGTCCTTCAGGGAGACCTTAGCCAAAAACATTCAGTACTTC | TRBJ2-4 | - | - | TRBV28